These 17 T cell receptor beta chains came from one sample sequenced in a study of draining lymph node invasion in breast cancer. Sorting for CD4+ CD45RA- CD25high cells yielded memory regulatory T cells. TCRdb re-derived calls from the bulk RNA-seq reads in MiXCR, one entry per CDR3 protein. The table records a few thousand distinct CDR3 sequences, around 67% of them present only once. The sample was sorted memory Tregs from a lymph node. The receptors were sampled from a female donor with luminal breast cancer.

The rearrangement joins TRBV18 to TRBJ2-2; 11 nucleotides agree with TRBD1. The CDR3 spans 17 residues. J lost 3 bases, V lost 3 bases, and 6 bases had no gene match. Looked up from germline, CDR1 is KGHSH and CDR2 is LQKENI. CDR3 DNA sequence: TGTGCCAGCTCACCGGGACAGGGGGTTCCATACACCGGGGAGCTGTTTTTT. This translates into CASSPGQGVPYTGELFF.

The chain employs TRBV13 and TRBJ2-3; possibly TRBD2 for D (5 bases). Between the trimmed V and J ends, which lost 0 bases and 6 bases, there was a span of 16 bases. Germline CDR1 reads PRHDT; CDR2 reads FYEKMQ (reference sequence). The CDR3 has 16 amino acids. The CDR3 loop reads CASSLGLEYGEDTQYF. The CDR3 nucleotides are TGTGCCAGCAGCTTAGGCCTTGAGTACGGGGAGGATACGCAGTATTTT.

The V gene is TRBV5-4, the J gene TRBJ1-1, with a possible D match to TRBD1 (6 bases). V was cut by 3 bases and J by 3 bases, with 9 bases left in between. Per germline, CDR1 SGHNT and CDR2 YYREEE (reference sequence). CDR3 length equals 13 residues. The CDR3 region is CASSSPGDTEAFF. The DNA for the CDR3 is TGTGCCAGCAGCTCTCCAGGGGACACTGAAGCTTTCTTT.

The chain employs TRBV29-1 and TRBJ2-1, with 16 bases aligning to TRBD2. Germline-derived CDR1 and CDR2 are SQVTM and ANQGSEA. This CDR3 is built from 18 residues. Trimming removed 5 bases from V and 4 bases from J; junction bases left unmatched: 11. The CDR3 loop is CSVWDGGTSGGVYNEQFF. The CDR3 nucleotides are TGCAGCGTTTGGGACGGTGGGACTAGCGGGGGGGTTTACAATGAGCAGTTCTTC.

The rearrangement joins TRBV27 to TRBJ2-7; D is undetermined. CDR1 is MNHEY, CDR2 SMNVEV, per germline (reference sequence). V was clipped by 6 bases and J by 3 bases, with 15 bases between them. The CDR3 length is 14 residues. The CDR3 reads CASRRLGGIYEQYV. In DNA form, the CDR3 reads TGTGCCAGCAGACGGTTGGGCGGCATCTACGAGCAGTACGTC.

The chain has TRBV6-2 or TRBV6-3 and TRBJ2-3; possibly TRBD1 for D (6 bases). Germline V gives CDR1 MNHEY, CDR2 SVGEGT. The CDR3 length is 12 residues. Deletions cut 6 bases from V and 6 bases from J, with 10 bases between. CDR3 nucleotide sequence: TGTGCCAGCAGGCCAGGGGCGGATACGCAGTATTTT. Its translation: CASRPGADTQYF.

The chain's CDR3 is CASSPTGAQFAEAFF. Here the CDR3 DNA reads TGCGCCAGCAGCCCAACGGGGGCCCAGTTTGCTGAAGCTTTCTTT. This rearrangement joins TRBV5-1 to TRBJ1-1, with a possible D match to TRBD1 (6 bases). Between the trimmed V and J ends, which lost 4 bases and 6 bases, there was a span of 19 bases. The germline V gene has CDR1 SGHRS and CDR2 YFSETQ. The CDR3 has 15 amino acids.

The V and J genes are TRBV5-1 and TRBJ2-3, with D possibly being TRBD1 (6 bases). V was clipped by 0 bases and J by 2 bases, with 10 bases between them. Germline values: CDR1 SGHRS, CDR2 YFSETQ. The CDR3 length is 15 residues. As DNA, the CDR3 is TGCGCCAGCAGCTTGGTAGGACAGATCACAGATACGCAGTATTTT. Amino acids: CASSLVGQITDTQYF.

In this sample, this clonotype turned up a few times. V gene TRBV12-3 or TRBV12-4 combines with J gene TRBJ2-2; D is unclear. The ends were cut back, 5 bases at V and 5 bases at J, with 6 bases in the middle. The CDR3 length is 12 residues. The CDR3 DNA reads TGTGCCAGCAGTGTGTTGACCGGGGAGCTGTTTTTT. This sequence encodes CASSVLTGELFF.

This clonotype was found a few times. CDR3 DNA: TGTGCCAGCAGTGAAAGGGCAGGGGTGATCTATGGCTACACCTTC. This translates into CASSERAGVIYGYTF. V is TRBV2 and J is TRBJ1-2, with a weak D call TRBD1 (6 bases). The CDR3 length is 15 residues. V dropped 2 bases and J dropped 4 bases, with 14 bases sitting between them. The V gene's germline CDR1 is SNHLY and CDR2 FYNNEI.

The V and J genes are TRBV3-1 and TRBJ1-2; 11 bases are a match to TRBD1. This CDR3 has 16 amino acids. Trimming cost V 2 bases and J 7 bases; bases outside gene matches: 9. CDR1 LGHDT and CDR2 YNNKEL come from the germline V gene (reference sequence). CDR3 DNA: TGTGCCAGCAGCCAACCGACGGACAGGGGGCAGGGTGGCTACACCTTC. Translated: CASSQPTDRGQGGYTF.

J is TRBJ1-1 and V is TRBV7-8, with D maybe TRBD1 (6 bases). This CDR3 has 14 residues. Germline V gives CDR1 SGHVS, CDR2 FQNEAQ. The V end was cut by 2 bases, the J end by 3 bases, with 10 bases between. CDR3 sequence (DNA): TGTGCCAGCAGCTTATTTGAGGGGGACACTGAAGCTTTCTTT. Translating it yields CASSLFEGDTEAFF.

This clonotype was counted a few times. The chain joins TRBV6-1 to TRBJ1-1; 8 bases fit TRBD1. Germline V CDR1 and CDR2: MNHNS, SASEGT. The CDR3 consists of 13 residues. V dropped 3 bases and J dropped 7; count of bases not matched to a gene: 4. The CDR3 loop reads CASSDRGLSEAFF. CDR3 coding DNA: TGTGCCAGCAGTGACAGGGGGCTTAGTGAAGCTTTCTTT.

The J gene is TRBJ2-2, the V gene TRBV5-1, with D possibly being TRBD1 or TRBD2 (5 bases each). This CDR3 has 14 residues. CDR1 is SGHRS and CDR2 is YFSETQ in the germline V gene. The V end was cut by 6 bases, the J end by 5 bases, with 14 bases between. The CDR3, as DNA: TGCGCCAGCAATATGGGGGATCAAACCGGGGAGCTGTTTTTT. Its protein is CASNMGDQTGELFF.

The sample holds a few counts of this clonotype. The chain is built from TRBV19 and TRBJ1-3; D may be TRBD1 (5 bases). Germline CDR1 and CDR2: LNHDA and SQIVND (reference sequence). V was pared by 8 bases and J by 4 bases, with 18 bases between. This CDR3 region has 15 residues. CDR3 amino acids: CASSSTGIGGNTIYF. CDR3 coding DNA: TGTGCCAGTTCTTCTACAGGCATAGGCGGAAACACCATATATTTT.

The chain joins TRBV5-1 to TRBJ2-3; 14 bases align to TRBD2. CDR1 and CDR2 from the germline V gene are SGHRS and YFSETQ. V trimming: 1 base; J trimming: 6 bases; junction bases outside the gene matches: 4. The CDR3 is made up of 16 amino acids. The CDR3 DNA is TGCGCCAGCAGCTTGCGGACTAGCGGGGGGACTGATACGCAGTATTTT. Amino acid sequence: CASSLRTSGGTDTQYF. Looking up the rest from reference TRBV5-1 and TRBJ2-3 gives the full variable domain: KAGVTQTPRYLIKTRGQQVTLSCSPISGHRSVSWYQQTPGQGLQFLFEYFSETQRNKGNFPGRFSGRQFSNSRSEMNVSTLELGDSALYLCASSLRTSGGTDTQYFGPGTRLTVL.

The rearrangement uses TRBV11-1 and TRBJ1-1, with D maybe TRBD1 (6 bases). Germline V gene data show CDR1 as SGHAT and CDR2 as FQDESV (reference sequence). The CDR3 is 15 amino acids. V dropped 1 base and J dropped 0 bases, with 9 bases sitting between them. The CDR3 coding sequence is TGTGCCAGCAGCTTAGAACAGGGACTGAACACTGAAGCTTTCTTT. This gives the protein CASSLEQGLNTEAFF.